This is a list of T cell receptor beta chains from one sample in a study of blood T cell repertoires in COVID-19. Sequenced by immunoSEQ multiplex PCR; TCRdb stores in-frame clones only, minus some. Of 240,000 or so clones listed, 88% are singletons. Specimen: peripheral blood. Receptors were obtained from a woman between 35 and 50 years old who had recovered from COVID-19. Each CDR3 is given with its conserved first and last residue. The D gene is left open where the match is weak. Some rows have no size entry. The others give once, few or many, or a class for an expanded clone.

CDR3aa: CASSPYSGELFF
CDR3nt: TGTGCCAGCAGTCCCTACAGCGGGGAGCTGTTTTTT
v_gene: TRBV27
d_gene: NA
abundance: NA
j_gene: TRBJ2-2

CDR3aa: CASRPLRGLGNTIYF
CDR3nt: TGTGCCAGCAGGCCCCTTAGGGGTTTAGGAAACACCATATATTTT
v_gene: TRBV6-5
d_gene: NA
abundance: NA
j_gene: TRBJ1-3

CDR3aa: CASSQDSGSSDTQYF
CDR3nt: TGCGCCAGCAGCCAAGATAGCGGGAGCTCAGATACGCAGTATTTT
v_gene: TRBV4-3
d_gene: TRBD2
abundance: NA
j_gene: TRBJ2-3

CDR3aa: CASRLGGQGLPYEQYF
CDR3nt: TGTGCCAGCAGACTGGGGGGACAGGGGCTCCCCTACGAGCAGTACTTC
v_gene: TRBV28
d_gene: TRBD1
abundance: NA
j_gene: TRBJ2-7

CDR3aa: CASSDGDLRTDTQYF
CDR3nt: TGTGCCAGCAGCGACGGGGACTTACGCACAGATACGCAGTATTTT
v_gene: TRBV7-9
d_gene: NA
abundance: NA
j_gene: TRBJ2-3

CDR3aa: CASRSSAAGANVLTF
CDR3nt: TGTGCCAGCAGGTCTTCCGCGGCTGGGGCCAACGTCCTGACTTTC
v_gene: TRBV5-8
d_gene: NA
abundance: NA
j_gene: TRBJ2-6

CDR3aa: CAWRAGPDNEQFF
CDR3nt: TGTGCCTGGAGGGCGGGACCCGACAATGAGCAGTTCTTC
v_gene: TRBV30
d_gene: NA
abundance: few
j_gene: TRBJ2-1

CDR3aa: CASSPGDRVNYGYTF
CDR3nt: TGTGCCAGCAGTCCCGGGGACAGGGTAAACTATGGCTACACCTTC
v_gene: TRBV28
d_gene: TRBD1
abundance: few
j_gene: TRBJ1-2

CDR3aa: CASRRTTGGAGDTQYF
CDR3nt: TGTGCCAGCAGACGAACGACAGGGGGCGCTGGAGATACGCAGTATTTT
v_gene: TRBV27
d_gene: TRBD1
abundance: NA
j_gene: TRBJ2-3

CDR3aa: CASSLGLGQGRTEAFF
CDR3nt: TGTGCCAGCAGCTTGGGTTTGGGACAGGGGCGGACTGAAGCTTTCTTT
v_gene: TRBV7-9
d_gene: TRBD1
abundance: NA
j_gene: TRBJ1-1

CDR3aa: CASSLRDSGRPNTGELFF
CDR3nt: TGCGCCAGCAGCTTGAGGGACAGCGGGAGGCCGAACACCGGGGAGCTGTTTTTT
v_gene: TRBV5-1
d_gene: TRBD2
abundance: NA
j_gene: TRBJ2-2

CDR3aa: CASGGLVSQYF
CDR3nt: TGTGCCAGCGGGGGACTCGTATCCCAGTACTTC
v_gene: TRBV12-3/TRBV12-4
d_gene: NA
abundance: NA
j_gene: TRBJ2-5

CDR3aa: CASSHQAGNTIYF
CDR3nt: TGTGCCTCTTCACACCAGGCTGGAAACACCATATATTTT
v_gene: TRBV30
d_gene: NA
abundance: NA
j_gene: TRBJ1-3

CDR3aa: CASSQPVGQPQHF
CDR3nt: TGTGCCAGCAGCCAACCGGTCGGTCAGCCCCAGCATTTT
v_gene: TRBV7-9
d_gene: NA
abundance: NA
j_gene: TRBJ1-5

CDR3aa: CASSDQTVQETQYF
CDR3nt: TGTGCCAGCAGTGACCAGACAGTACAAGAGACCCAGTACTTC
v_gene: TRBV25-1
d_gene: NA
abundance: NA
j_gene: TRBJ2-5

CDR3aa: CASSVGWAPDTEAFF
CDR3nt: TGTGCCAGCAGCGTAGGTTGGGCGCCGGACACTGAAGCTTTCTTT
v_gene: TRBV9
d_gene: NA
abundance: once
j_gene: TRBJ1-1

CDR3aa: CASSTPQGAAGYTF
CDR3nt: TGTGCCAGCAGTACCCCACAGGGGGCGGCTGGCTACACCTTC
v_gene: TRBV6-5
d_gene: TRBD1
abundance: NA
j_gene: TRBJ1-2

CDR3aa: CASSQDRANTEAFF
CDR3nt: TGTGCCAGCTCACAAGACAGGGCGAACACTGAAGCTTTCTTT
v_gene: TRBV18
d_gene: TRBD1
abundance: NA
j_gene: TRBJ1-1

CDR3aa: CASSYRDIPLHGYTF
CDR3nt: TGTGCCAGCAGCTACAGGGACATTCCTCTCCATGGCTACACCTTC
v_gene: TRBV9
d_gene: NA
abundance: NA
j_gene: TRBJ1-2

CDR3aa: CASSLNSRYNEQFF
CDR3nt: TGCGCCAGCAGCTTGAACAGCCGATACAATGAGCAGTTCTTC
v_gene: TRBV5-1
d_gene: NA
abundance: NA
j_gene: TRBJ2-1

CDR3aa: CASSWGLAGVNEQFF
CDR3nt: TGTGCCAGCAGTTGGGGACTAGCGGGAGTCAATGAGCAGTTCTTC
v_gene: TRBV6-2/TRBV6-3
d_gene: TRBD2
abundance: NA
j_gene: TRBJ2-1

CDR3aa: CASSYSRSGNTIYF
CDR3nt: TGTGCCAGCAGTTACTCGAGGTCTGGAAACACCATATATTTT
v_gene: TRBV6-5
d_gene: NA
abundance: NA
j_gene: TRBJ1-3

CDR3aa: CAWSVGGTGVRSPLHF
CDR3nt: TGTGCCTGGAGTGTAGGGGGGACAGGGGTTCGCTCACCCCTCCACTTT
v_gene: TRBV30
d_gene: TRBD1
abundance: NA
j_gene: TRBJ1-6

CDR3aa: CASSPAGDTGELFF
CDR3nt: TGTGCCAGCTCACCAGCAGGGGACACCGGGGAGCTGTTTTTT
v_gene: TRBV18
d_gene: NA
abundance: NA
j_gene: TRBJ2-2